A single sample gave rise to the 30 T cell receptor beta chains below, sequenced in a study of T cell changes during pregnancy in multiple sclerosis. Method: immunoSEQ multiplex PCR; TCRdb's copy keeps in-frame clones and lacks some. Seen here are approximately 100,000 clones, approximately 89% observed once, and the top ten hold around 3.2%. The sequences come from peripheral blood, collected after pregnancy. Receptor source: a female donor with multiple sclerosis, enrolled in a pregnancy study.

The chain joins TRBV5-1 to TRBJ1-1; D is ambiguous. CDR1 and CDR2 (germline): SGHRS, YFSETQ. The CDR3 is made up of 18 amino acids. V shed 0 bases and J shed 0 bases, with 18 bases lying between them. Here the CDR3 DNA reads TGCGCCAGCAGCTTGGCCGCCGCGGCCAAACTCATGAACACTGAAGCTTTCTTT. This sequence encodes CASSLAAAAKLMNTEAFF.

V and J are TRBV7-9 and TRBJ2-2, with D perhaps matching TRBD1 (5 bases). This CDR3 contains 14 residues. Between the trimmed V and J ends, which lost 6 bases and 5 bases, there was a span of 13 bases. Per germline, CDR1 SEHNR and CDR2 FQNEAQ (reference sequence). The CDR3 nucleotides read TGTGCCAGCAGGCCGCAGGGTTCGACCGGGGAGCTGTTTTTT. Residues: CASRPQGSTGELFF. The whole variable domain, remainder taken from reference TRBV7-9 and TRBJ2-2, is DTGVSQNPRHKITKRGQNVTFRCDPISEHNRLYWYRQTLGQGPEFLTYFQNEAQLEKSRLLSDRFSAERPKGSFSTLEIQRTEQGDSAMYLCASRPQGSTGELFFGEGSRLTVL.

J is TRBJ1-1 and V is TRBV9, with D perhaps TRBD1 (5 bases). This CDR3 region has 15 residues. V was pared by 3 bases and J by 0 bases, with 12 bases between. CDR1 is SGDLS, CDR2 YYNGEE, per germline. The CDR3: CASSGGGTMNTEAFF. CDR3 coding DNA: TGTGCCAGCAGCGGCGGGGGGACTATGAACACTGAAGCTTTCTTT. The full variable domain, rest sourced from reference TRBV9 and TRBJ1-1, is DSGVTQTPKHLITATGQRVTLRCSPRSGDLSVYWYQQSLDQGLQFLIQYYNGEERAKGNILERFSAQQFPDLHSELNLSSLELGDSALYFCASSGGGTMNTEAFFGQGTRLTVV.

This sequence joins TRBV9 and TRBJ2-5; D uncertain. CDR1 is SGDLS and CDR2 is YYNGEE in the germline V gene. This CDR3 contains 13 residues. The ends were cut back, 0 bases at V and 7 bases at J, with 10 bases in the middle. In nucleotides, the CDR3 is TGTGCCAGCAGCGTAGATTGGGCCGGGACCCAGTACTTC. This codes for CASSVDWAGTQYF.

V usage is TRBV25-1 and J usage is TRBJ2-3; possible D gene TRBD2, 5 bases. Germline V gene data show CDR1 as MGHDK and CDR2 as SYGVNS. Trimming cost V 3 bases and J 3 bases, with 10 bases left between them. The CDR3 has 14 amino acids. CDR3 sequence: CASSDRGVTDTQYF. The CDR3 DNA reads TGTGCCAGCAGTGACCGGGGAGTGACAGATACGCAGTATTTT.

The chain carries TRBV5-1 and TRBJ2-3, with 10 bases identical to TRBD2. Germline-derived CDR1 and CDR2 are SGHRS and YFSETQ. The J segment lost 3 bases and the V segment lost 0 bases, leaving 13 bases of the junction unmatched. The CDR3 is made up of 19 amino acids. This chain's CDR3 is CASSLGTKRGGLSTDTQYF. The CDR3 region has the DNA TGCGCCAGCAGCTTGGGGACGAAGCGGGGGGGCCTATCGACAGATACGCAGTATTTT.

The V call is TRBV5-1, the J call TRBJ1-4; D is perhaps TRBD1 (5 bases). V lost 4 bases and J lost 7, with 17 bases in between. The CDR3 runs to 15 residues. Germline V gene sequence: CDR1 SGHRS, CDR2 YFSETQ. Here the CDR3 DNA reads TGCGCCAGCAGCCTGGCGGGGGGTTTAGGTGAAAAACTGTTTTTT. Translated, it gives CASSLAGGLGEKLFF.

The DNA of the CDR3 is TGTGCCAGCAGGCGGTCGGGACAGACTGAAGCTTTCTTT. Translating it yields CASRRSGQTEAFF. The V gene is TRBV6-5, the J gene TRBJ1-1; 7 bases align to TRBD1. The germline CDR1 and CDR2 sequences are MNHEY and SVGAGI. The junction had 6 bases not matched to a gene; V was cut back by 6 bases and J by 5 bases. The CDR3 contains 13 residues.

A word on this clone: Other DNA sequences in this sample translate to the same CDR3. The genes are TRBV27 and TRBJ2-7; TRBD1 might be the D (6 bases). The CDR3 extends over 14 amino acids. Germline values: CDR1 MNHEY, CDR2 SMNVEV (reference sequence). The V end lost 5 bases, the J end lost 3 bases, and 14 bases lay between the germline ends. The CDR3 region is CASSLRDTSYEQYF. As DNA, the CDR3 is TGTGCCAGCAGTCTCCGGGACACTAGCTACGAGCAGTACTTC.

The rearrangement joins TRBV10-2 to TRBJ1-2, with 8 positions matching TRBD1. This CDR3 is 13 amino acids long. The trim removed 5 bases at V and 4 bases at J, leaving 3 bases unmatched. Germline V gives CDR1 WSHSY, CDR2 SAAADI. The CDR3 sequence is CASSPGQAYGYTF. CDR3 coding DNA: TGCGCCAGCAGTCCGGGACAGGCCTATGGCTACACCTTC.

The chain has TRBV30 and TRBJ2-1; TRBD1 might be the D (7 bases). The V gene lost 2 bases and the J gene lost 7 bases, with 27 bases spanning the gap. CDR1 and CDR2 (germline): GTSNPN, SVGIG (reference sequence). This CDR3 has 18 residues. The CDR3 loop is CAWSQPWRGPAGWNEQFF. In DNA, the CDR3 is TGTGCCTGGAGTCAGCCTTGGAGGGGGCCCGCCGGCTGGAATGAGCAGTTCTTC. The variable domain in full, completed from reference TRBV30 and TRBJ2-1, reads SQTIHQWPATLVQPVGSPLSLECTVEGTSNPNLYWYRQAAGRGLQLLFYSVGIGQISSEVPQNLSASRPQDRQFILSSKKLLLSDSGFYLCAWSQPWRGPAGWNEQFFGPGTRLTVL.

CDR3 bases: TGCGCCAGCAGTCACGCTGGCGGGGGTCTCACCTACAATGAGCAGTTCTTC. This gives the protein CASSHAGGGLTYNEQFF. The chain links TRBV23-1 to TRBJ2-1, with 7 bases fitting TRBD2. TRBV23-1 qualifies as an ORF whose function is uncertain. The CDR3 is 17 amino acids. The V segment lost 3 bases and the J segment 2 bases; nucleotides outside the gene matches: 10.

This clone was seen a handful of times. The chain carries TRBV7-8 and TRBJ2-5; 14 nucleotides align to TRBD2. This CDR3 contains 18 residues. Germline-derived CDR1 and CDR2 are SGHVS and FQNEAQ. With V trimmed by 2 bases and J by 5 bases, 10 bases remained unmatched. The CDR3 reads CASSLPTSGGAVEETQYF. The DNA for the CDR3 is TGTGCCAGCAGCTTACCGACTAGCGGGGGGGCGGTTGAGGAGACCCAGTACTTC.

This clone was recorded once. The V call is TRBV11-2, the J call TRBJ1-4; tentative D call: TRBD1 (5 bases). CDR1 and CDR2 (germline): SGHAT, FQNNGV. This CDR3 region has 14 residues. Trimming cost V 1 base and J 7 bases, with 10 bases left between them. CDR3 amino acids: CASSLAGLSEKLFF. The CDR3 DNA sequence: TGTGCCAGCAGCTTAGCAGGGTTAAGTGAAAAACTGTTTTTT.

The chain joins TRBV6-5 to TRBJ2-6; perhaps TRBD1 as D (6 bases). The CDR3 is 15 residues long. CDR1 is MNHEY and CDR2 is SVGAGI in the germline V gene. The V end lost 5 bases, the J end lost 0 bases, and 8 bases lay between the germline ends. The chain's CDR3 is CASSQGSSGANVLTF. CDR3 nucleotide sequence: TGTGCCAGCAGTCAGGGGTCCTCTGGGGCCAACGTCCTGACTTTC.

V usage is TRBV7-3 and J usage is TRBJ2-1; TRBD2 matches 9 bases. J was trimmed by 0 bases and V by 4 bases; bases with no gene match: 10. Germline loops: CDR1 SGHTA, CDR2 FQGTGA. The CDR3 totals 18 residues. CDR3 loop: CASSSTGTSISSYNEQFF. In DNA form, the CDR3 reads TGTGCCAGCAGCTCAACCGGGACTAGCATTAGCTCCTACAATGAGCAGTTCTTC.

V usage is TRBV2 and J usage is TRBJ2-2; 9 bases agree with TRBD1. Germline CDR1 and CDR2: SNHLY and FYNNEI. V lost 9 bases, J lost 7 bases, and 6 bases stayed unmatched. The CDR3 is 13 amino acids. The DNA of the CDR3 is TGTGCCAGTGATACAGGGGGCGGCGGGGAGCTGTTTTTT. Translated, it gives CASDTGGGGELFF.

The chain employs TRBV27 and TRBJ2-2, with 9 positions matching TRBD1. Unmatched junction bases numbered 3, after V lost 8 bases and J lost 5 bases. Germline values: CDR1 MNHEY, CDR2 SMNVEV (reference sequence). The CDR3 extends over 13 amino acids. The CDR3 DNA reads TGTGCCAGCGGACAGGGGTGGACCGGGGAGCTGTTTTTT. Translation gives CASGQGWTGELFF.

The CDR3 DNA reads TGTGCCAGCAGTCGGCGGGGGTTCTCCTACGAGCAGTACTTC. Its protein is CASSRRGFSYEQYF. This rearrangement joins TRBV27 to TRBJ2-7; 7 bases fit TRBD2. Losses at the gene ends were 5 bases for V and 0 bases for J; bases not matched to a gene: 4. This CDR3 is 14 amino acids long. The germline gives CDR1 MNHEY, CDR2 SMNVEV (reference sequence).

The chain joins TRBV2 to TRBJ1-1, with a weak D call TRBD1 (6 bases). Trimming stripped 2 bases from V and 7 bases from J, with 14 bases between. The CDR3 is 14 residues long. Germline CDR1 reads SNHLY; CDR2 reads FYNNEI. The CDR3 coding sequence is TGTGCCAGCAGTGAACCCAGGGGTCAGGATGAAGCTTTCTTT. Its protein is CASSEPRGQDEAFF.

This sequence joins TRBV2 and TRBJ1-2; tentatively, D is TRBD1 (6 bases). The V and J ends lost 3 bases and 1 base respectively, with 15 bases between them. CDR1 and CDR2 from the germline V gene are SNHLY and FYNNEI. The CDR3 extends over 16 amino acids. CDR3 sequence: CASSDNKGRGNYGYTF. The CDR3 nucleotides read TGTGCCAGCAGTGACAATAAAGGCAGGGGTAACTATGGCTACACCTTC.

This clone came up once. V gene TRBV15 combines with J gene TRBJ1-5, with 8 bases matching TRBD1. The CDR3 runs to 13 residues. V lost 5 bases and J lost 5; bases outside the gene matches: 2. Per the germline V gene, CDR1 is LNHNV and CDR2 is YYDKDF (reference sequence). CDR3 loop: CATSLDRDQPQHF. The CDR3 region has the DNA TGTGCCACCAGCTTGGACAGGGATCAGCCCCAGCATTTT.

The count of this clone is one. This chain connects TRBV5-1 to TRBJ1-1; possible D gene TRBD1, 6 bases. There are 15 residues in the CDR3. Trimming removed 4 bases from V and 4 bases from J, with 17 bases in between. Germline-derived CDR1 and CDR2 are SGHRS and YFSETQ. CDR3 residues: CASSPEVAGATEAFF. DNA of the CDR3: TGCGCCAGCAGCCCGGAGGTCGCGGGGGCCACTGAAGCTTTCTTT.

The rearrangement joins TRBV2 to TRBJ1-1; 9 bases map to TRBD1. The CDR3 totals 14 residues. The junction had 8 bases not matched to a gene; V was cut back by 7 bases and J by 5 bases. Germline values: CDR1 SNHLY, CDR2 FYNNEI. DNA for the CDR3: TGTGCCAGCAATGCGGGACAGGGCGGGACTGAAGCTTTCTTT. Translation: CASNAGQGGTEAFF.

This clone was observed once. This chain connects TRBV6-5 to TRBJ1-2; D is possibly TRBD1 (6 bases). The CDR3 is 15 residues long. Germline loops: CDR1 MNHEY, CDR2 SVGAGI. Trimming cost V 3 bases and J 6 bases, with 17 bases left between them. CDR3 residues: CASSYEGGRVDGYTF. In DNA form, the CDR3 reads TGTGCCAGCAGTTATGAGGGGGGGCGAGTCGATGGCTACACCTTC.

In its sample, this clone was seen once. The J gene is TRBJ1-2, the V gene TRBV12-5; D may be TRBD1 (5 bases). The V end lost 5 bases, the J end lost 7 bases, and 14 bases lay between the germline ends. This CDR3 has 13 residues. The germline V gene encodes CDR1 LGHNT and CDR2 FRNRAP. As DNA, the CDR3 is TGTGCTAGTGGTACCTGGGGTAGGGGTGGCTACACCTTC. Its translation is CASGTWGRGGYTF. Complete variable domain (other parts from reference TRBV12-5 and TRBJ1-2): DARVTQTPRHKVTEMGQEVTMRCQPILGHNTVFWYRQTMMQGLELLAYFRNRAPLDDSGMPKDRFSAEMPDATLATLKIQPSEPRDSAVYFCASGTWGRGGYTFGSGTRLTVV.

In its sample, this clone was seen a few times. V is TRBV4-1 and J is TRBJ1-1; D not certain. With 0 bases removed from V and 8 bases from J, the gap between germline ends came to 10 bases. Germline values: CDR1 MGHRA, CDR2 YSYEKL. CDR3 length: 13 residues. The CDR3 reads CASSQEKIGEAFF. The CDR3, as DNA: TGCGCCAGCAGCCAAGAAAAAATCGGGGAAGCTTTCTTT.

This clone has just one count. The chain employs TRBV14 and TRBJ1-6; D ambiguous. From germline, CDR1 is SGHDN and CDR2 FVKESK. The CDR3 length is 14 residues. The V gene lost 1 base and the J gene lost 10 bases, with 11 bases spanning the gap. CDR3 nucleotide sequence: TGTGCCAGCAGCCAAGGTTACAGTAGGTCACCCCTCCACTTT. The encoded protein is CASSQGYSRSPLHF.

CDR3 coding DNA: TGTGCCAGCAGCGCGGGACTAGGGAACACAGATACGCAGTATTTT. It yields the protein CASSAGLGNTDTQYF. The chain links TRBV2 to TRBJ2-3, with 8 bases identical to TRBD2. The trim removed 6 bases at V and 2 bases at J, leaving 7 bases unmatched. Germline CDR1 SNHLY, CDR2 FYNNEI. The CDR3 sequence is 15 residues long.

The chain recombines TRBV11-1 with TRBJ2-7, with D possibly TRBD2 on 5 matching bases. Germline V gene lookup returns CDR1 SGHAT and CDR2 FQDESV (reference sequence). The CDR3 totals 14 residues. The V gene lost 1 base and the J gene lost 4 bases, with 11 bases spanning the gap. As DNA, the CDR3 is TGTGCCAGCAGCTTAGGAGCGGAACTTTACGAGCAGTACTTC. The encoded protein is CASSLGAELYEQYF. The variable domain in full, completed from reference TRBV11-1 and TRBJ2-7, reads EAEVAQSPRYKITEKSQAVAFWCDPISGHATLYWYRQILGQGPELLVQFQDESVVDDSQLPKDRFSAERLKGVDSTLKIQPAELGDSAMYLCASSLGAELYEQYFGPGTRLTVT.